A selection of T cell receptor beta chains follows, all from one sample in a study of shared clonotypes between healthy human individuals. Here immunoSEQ multiplex PCR was the method, and the copy in TCRdb shows in-frame clones only, minus some. The table includes approximately 2,000,000 clones, approximately 92% detected once. What was sequenced was naive CD8+ T cells from PBMCs. These receptors all stem from a man younger than 30 in good health. Some clones in this sample may be carry-over from other donors' samples. Both conserved end residues are part of each CDR3. Fields, in order: J gene, V gene, clone size, D gene, CDR3 DNA, CDR3 protein. The D gene is left open where the match is weak. Some rows mark clone size as missing; the rest say once, few, many or name a class of expanded clone.

>TRBJ1-1|TRBV27|NA|TRBD1
TGTGCCAGCACATCGACAGGGTTCACTGAAGCTTTCTTT
CASTSTGFTEAFF
>TRBJ1-1|TRBV25-1|few|NA
TGTGCCAGCTCACCGAGAATGAACACTGAAGCTTTCTTT
CASSPRMNTEAFF
>TRBJ2-7|TRBV19|once|NA
TGTGCCAGTAGTATAGATCTAGGGGGCGAGCAGTACTTC
CASSIDLGGEQYF
>TRBJ2-1|TRBV5-5|NA|TRBD1
TGTGCCAGCAGCTTGGCCGGCAGGGGGCAACACAATGAGCAGTTCTTC
CASSLAGRGQHNEQFF
>TRBJ2-5|TRBV13|NA|TRBD2
TGTGCCAGCAGCTCCCGACTAGCGGGAAGATGGGAGACCCAGTACTTC
CASSSRLAGRWETQYF
>TRBJ2-5|TRBV7-9|NA|TRBD1
TGTGCCAGCAGCTCGCCCAGGGGGCGATCGGACTTC
CASSSPRGRSDF
>TRBJ2-2|TRBV7-3|NA|TRBD1
TGTGCCAGCAGCCCCCTGGGGACAGCGAACACCGGGGAGCTGTTTTTT
CASSPLGTANTGELFF
>TRBJ2-1|TRBV12-5|NA|NA
TGTGCTAGTGTGCCCCCGGACAGCTCCTACAATGAGCAGTTCTTC
CASVPPDSSYNEQFF
>TRBJ2-7|TRBV11-2|NA|NA
TGTGCCAGCAGCTTAGGAGCAGGCCGCTCCTACGAGCAGTACTTC
CASSLGAGRSYEQYF
>TRBJ2-4|TRBV10-1|NA|TRBD1
TGCGCCAGCAGTGAGCCGACAGGGACAGGGATAATTAGAGCCAAAAACATTCAGTACTTC
CASSEPTGTGIIRAKNIQYF
>TRBJ1-1|TRBV19|NA|TRBD1
TGTGCCAGTAGTAGCCCGAGGACAGGGGACACTGAAGCTTTCTTT
CASSSPRTGDTEAFF